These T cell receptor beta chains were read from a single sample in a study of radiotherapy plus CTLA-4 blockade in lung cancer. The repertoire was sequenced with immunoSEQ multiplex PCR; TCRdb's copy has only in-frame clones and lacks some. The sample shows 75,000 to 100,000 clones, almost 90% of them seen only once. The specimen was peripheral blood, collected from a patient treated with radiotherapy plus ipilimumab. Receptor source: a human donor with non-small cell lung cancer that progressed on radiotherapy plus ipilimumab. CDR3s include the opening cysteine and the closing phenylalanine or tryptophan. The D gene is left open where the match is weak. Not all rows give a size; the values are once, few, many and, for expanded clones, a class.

TGTGCCAGCAGCTTAAGGAGTGACTCGGATTGGTACCAAGAGACCCAGTACTTC CASSLRSDSDWYQETQYF TRBJ2-5 TRBV13 - -
TGTGCCAGCAGTTACGGGGGAGGGGGCGGCTACACCTTC CASSYGGGGGYTF TRBJ1-2 TRBV6-5 TRBD1 few
TGTGCCAGTAGTATCGACGGGAACACTGAAGCTTTCTTT CASSIDGNTEAFF TRBJ1-1 TRBV19 - -
TGTGCCAGCAGCGTGGATATGAACACTGAAGCTTTCTTT CASSVDMNTEAFF TRBJ1-1 TRBV9 - -
TGTGCCAGCAATAACAAACTAGCGTGGCTGGAGACCCAGTACTTC CASNNKLAWLETQYF TRBJ2-5 TRBV2 TRBD2 -
TGTGCCAGCAGCGCTGGCCCGCAGTGGGAGCAGTACTTC CASSAGPQWEQYF TRBJ2-7 TRBV5-6 - few
TGTGCCAGTGGGCGGGGGAACACAGATACGCAGTATTTT CASGRGNTDTQYF TRBJ2-3 TRBV19 TRBD2 -
TGTGCCAGCAGCCCCATATATCGGCGTCAGGGAGGCCAGCCCCAGCATTTT CASSPIYRRQGGQPQHF TRBJ1-5 TRBV7-2 - medium-sized
TGTGCTAGTGGTTTTGGGGGGCAGTTTGGCTACACCTTC CASGFGGQFGYTF TRBJ1-2 TRBV12-5 - -
TGCGCCAGCAGCCCGGACCTCTCTGGAAACACCATATATTTT CASSPDLSGNTIYF TRBJ1-3 TRBV5-1 - few